This T cell receptor (beta chain) was captured in a study of identical twins. From germline, CDR1 is MGHRA and CDR2 YSYEKL. With 1 base clipped from V and 8 bases from J, the junction kept 6 bases outside the gene matches. This CDR3 has 15 amino acids. On this clonotype itself: Its antigen is not identified.

A universal primer site was added by template switching, and unique molecular identifiers were carried by the cDNA. TCRdb re-derived calls from the 5' RACE reads in MiXCR, one entry per CDR3 protein. The repertoire holds 1.5 million to 2 million distinct CDR3 sequences, with around 33% as singletons. Study findings and constraints: Out-of-frame alpha sequences shared by twins were enriched for low generation probability.

This sequence joins TRBV4-1 and TRBJ1-4; TRBD1 aligns across 8 bases. This clonotype was obtained from a newborn girl in good health. Sequencing was carried out using cord blood. In DNA form, the CDR3 reads TGCGCCAGCAGCCAAGTGCCGGGACAGGTGGAAAAACTGTTTTTT. This gives the protein CASSQVPGQVEKLFF.